This entry lists 2 T cell receptor beta chains sequenced from one sample in a study of blood T cell repertoires in COVID-19. Libraries were prepared by immunoSEQ multiplex PCR; TCRdb keeps only in-frame clonotypes and omits some of them. The data show around 200,000 clones, approximately 87% seen once. Material for sequencing was peripheral blood. These receptors all come from a woman aged 18-30 years who had recovered from COVID-19.

The chain employs TRBV24-1 and TRBJ2-1, with D perhaps TRBD2 (6 bases). Germline CDR1 reads KGHDR; CDR2 reads SFDVKD. This CDR3 has 16 amino acids. V was cut by 3 bases and J by 8 bases, with 19 bases left in between. CDR3 protein: CATSDQTGLYFYEQFF. The CDR3 nucleotides are TGTGCCACCAGTGATCAAACGGGACTGTACTTCTATGAGCAGTTCTTC.

The CDR3 sequence is CASSLVLEGYGYTF. The CDR3 DNA reads TGTGCCAGCAGCTTGGTATTGGAGGGCTATGGCTACACCTTC. The rearrangement uses TRBV5-4 and TRBJ1-2; D remains unclear. This CDR3 has 14 residues. The germline V and J ends were trimmed by 0 bases and 4 bases, with 10 bases remaining between them. From germline, CDR1 is SGHNT and CDR2 YYREEE (reference sequence).